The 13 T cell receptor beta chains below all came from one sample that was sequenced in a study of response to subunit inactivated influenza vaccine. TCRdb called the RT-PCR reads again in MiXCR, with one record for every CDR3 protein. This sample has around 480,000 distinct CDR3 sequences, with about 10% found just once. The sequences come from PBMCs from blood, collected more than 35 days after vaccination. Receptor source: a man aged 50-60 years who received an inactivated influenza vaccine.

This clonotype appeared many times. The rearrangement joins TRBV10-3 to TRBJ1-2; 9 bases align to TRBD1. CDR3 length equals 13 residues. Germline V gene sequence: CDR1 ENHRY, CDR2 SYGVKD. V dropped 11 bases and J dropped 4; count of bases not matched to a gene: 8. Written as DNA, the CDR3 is TGTGCCGCCCGCCCGGACAGGGGCTATGGCTACACCTTC. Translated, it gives CAARPDRGYGYTF.

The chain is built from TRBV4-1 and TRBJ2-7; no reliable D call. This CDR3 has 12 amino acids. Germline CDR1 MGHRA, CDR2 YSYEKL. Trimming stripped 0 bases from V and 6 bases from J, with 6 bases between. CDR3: CASSQDPGEQYF. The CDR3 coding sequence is TGCGCCAGCAGCCAAGATCCTGGCGAGCAGTACTTC.

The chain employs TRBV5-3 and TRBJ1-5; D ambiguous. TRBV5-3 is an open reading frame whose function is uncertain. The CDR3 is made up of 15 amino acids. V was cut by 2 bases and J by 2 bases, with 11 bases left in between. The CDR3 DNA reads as TGTGCCAGAAGCTTACGACTGGCTGGCAATCAGCCCCAGCATTTT. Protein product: CARSLRLAGNQPQHF.

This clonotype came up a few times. CDR3 protein: CSVGRPGSNEQFF. The CDR3 DNA sequence: TGCAGTGTTGGCCGGCCGGGCTCTAATGAGCAGTTCTTC. This chain links TRBV20-1 with TRBJ2-1; D not certain. The CDR3 is made up of 13 amino acids. Germline V gene sequence: CDR1 DFQATT, CDR2 SNEGSKA (reference sequence). V shed 7 bases and J shed 7 bases, with 17 bases lying between them.

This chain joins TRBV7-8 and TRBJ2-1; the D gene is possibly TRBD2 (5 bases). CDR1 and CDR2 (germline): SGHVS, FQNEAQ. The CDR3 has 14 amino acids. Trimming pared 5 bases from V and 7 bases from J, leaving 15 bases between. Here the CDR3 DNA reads TGTGCCAGCAGCCGCGCGTTGAGGGAGAATGAGCAGTTCTTC. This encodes CASSRALRENEQFF.

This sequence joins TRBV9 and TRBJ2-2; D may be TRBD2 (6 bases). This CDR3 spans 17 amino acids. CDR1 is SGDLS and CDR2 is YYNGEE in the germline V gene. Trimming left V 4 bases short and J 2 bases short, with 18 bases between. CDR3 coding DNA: TGTGCCAGCAGCCCAGGAGGGACCGGACTCAACACCGGGGAGCTGTTTTTT. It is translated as CASSPGGTGLNTGELFF.

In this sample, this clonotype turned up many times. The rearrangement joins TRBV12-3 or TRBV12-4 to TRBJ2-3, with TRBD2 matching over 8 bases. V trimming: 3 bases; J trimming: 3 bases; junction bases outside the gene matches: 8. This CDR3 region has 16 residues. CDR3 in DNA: TGTGCCAGCAGTTTGGGAGCGGGAGTTGGAACAGATACGCAGTATTTT. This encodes CASSLGAGVGTDTQYF.

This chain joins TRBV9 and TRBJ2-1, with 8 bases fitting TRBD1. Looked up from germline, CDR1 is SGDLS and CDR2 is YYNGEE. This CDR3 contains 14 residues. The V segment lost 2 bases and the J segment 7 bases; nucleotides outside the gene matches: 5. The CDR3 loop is CASSVGQGGNEQFF. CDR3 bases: TGTGCCAGCAGCGTCGGACAGGGTGGAAATGAGCAGTTCTTC.

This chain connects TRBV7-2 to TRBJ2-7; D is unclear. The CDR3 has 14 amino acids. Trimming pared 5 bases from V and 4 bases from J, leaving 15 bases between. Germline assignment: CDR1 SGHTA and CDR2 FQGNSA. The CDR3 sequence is CASSPTPGLYEQYF. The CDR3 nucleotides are TGTGCCAGCAGCCCAACCCCTGGTCTATACGAGCAGTACTTC.

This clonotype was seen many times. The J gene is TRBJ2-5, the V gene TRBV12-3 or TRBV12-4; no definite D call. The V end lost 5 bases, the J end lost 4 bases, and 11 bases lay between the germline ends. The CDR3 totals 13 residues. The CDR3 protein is CASSNLVRETQYF. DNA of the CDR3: TGTGCCAGCAGTAACCTAGTGAGAGAGACCCAGTACTTC.

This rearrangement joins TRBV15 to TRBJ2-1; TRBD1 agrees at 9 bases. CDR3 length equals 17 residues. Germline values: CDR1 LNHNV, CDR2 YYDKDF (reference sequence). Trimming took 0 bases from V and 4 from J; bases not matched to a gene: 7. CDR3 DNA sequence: TGTGCCACCAGCAGAGATCGAATGGGACAGGGTTACAATGAGCAGTTCTTC. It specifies CATSRDRMGQGYNEQFF.

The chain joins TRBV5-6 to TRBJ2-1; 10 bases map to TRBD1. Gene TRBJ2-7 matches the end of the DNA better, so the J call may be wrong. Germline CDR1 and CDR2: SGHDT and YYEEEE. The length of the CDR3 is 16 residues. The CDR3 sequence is CASSPLRDRGANEQYF. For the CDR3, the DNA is TGTGCCAGCAGCCCCCTCCGGGACAGGGGCGCCAATGAGCAGTACTTC.

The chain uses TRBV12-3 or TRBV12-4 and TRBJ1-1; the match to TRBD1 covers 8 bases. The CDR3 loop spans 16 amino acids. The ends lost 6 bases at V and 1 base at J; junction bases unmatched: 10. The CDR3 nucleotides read TGTGCCAGCAGGGTCACAGGGGGTAGCAGGAACACTGAAGCTTTCTTT. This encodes CASRVTGGSRNTEAFF.